These 8 T cell receptor beta chains originate from one sample sequenced in a study of metastatic and nonmetastatic thyroid tumors. Patients were all untreated before their thyroid surgery. TCRdb re-called the PCR reads through MiXCR. There are fewer than 40,000 clones in the sample; approximately 20% occur only once, and approximately 14% lies in the top ten. The sample comprised tumor tissue. The receptor source for this set is a female donor with papillary thyroid cancer or a benign thyroid nodule (not recorded which). Some clones in this sample may be carry-over from other donors' samples.

This clone was seen ten or more times. The chain is built from TRBV12-3 or TRBV12-4 and TRBJ2-5; 7 bases align to TRBD2. With V trimmed by 6 bases and J by 2 bases, 12 bases remained unmatched. CDR3 length: 16 residues. The CDR3, as DNA: TGTGCCAGCAGCCGTGGGGGGGGTTCCCCACAAGAGACCCAGTACTTC. This codes for CASSRGGGSPQETQYF.

This clone was recorded many times. The rearrangement uses TRBV7-9 and TRBJ1-2, with D perhaps matching TRBD1 (6 bases). The CDR3 length is 15 residues. Trimming cost V 4 bases and J 6 bases, with 18 bases left between them. Germline V gene data show CDR1 as SEHNR and CDR2 as FQNEAQ (reference sequence). Here the CDR3 reads CASSSSPGTWNGYTF. The CDR3 coding sequence is TGTGCCAGCAGCTCCAGCCCCGGGACATGGAATGGCTACACCTTC. Together with reference TRBV7-9 and TRBJ1-2, the CDR3 gives the full variable domain: DTGVSQNPRHKITKRGQNVTFRCDPISEHNRLYWYRQTLGQGPEFLTYFQNEAQLEKSRLLSDRFSAERPKGSFSTLEIQRTEQGDSAMYLCASSSSPGTWNGYTFGSGTRLTVV.

This clone was seen more than once but under ten times. Other DNA sequences of this sample code for an identical CDR3. The chain recombines TRBV5-1 with TRBJ2-3, with 7 bases identical to TRBD2. This CDR3 region has 15 residues. Germline CDR1 is SGHRS and CDR2 is YFSETQ. J was trimmed by 6 bases and V by 3 bases; bases with no gene match: 10. This CDR3 is CASSSGTSVFDTQYF. The CDR3 coding sequence is TGCGCCAGCAGCTCCGGAACTAGCGTTTTCGATACGCAGTATTTT. Full variable domain (missing parts from reference TRBV5-1 and TRBJ2-3): KAGVTQTPRYLIKTRGQQVTLSCSPISGHRSVSWYQQTPGQGLQFLFEYFSETQRNKGNFPGRFSGRQFSNSRSEMNVSTLELGDSALYLCASSSGTSVFDTQYFGPGTRLTVL.

This clone is categorized as medium-sized. J is TRBJ1-6 and V is TRBV28; 7 bases agree with TRBD1. The length of the CDR3 is 15 residues. J lost 0 bases, V lost 4 bases, and 0 bases had no gene match. The germline gives CDR1 MDHEN, CDR2 SYDVKM. Written as DNA, the CDR3 is TGTGCCAGCAGTTGGACAGGCTCCTATAATTCACCCCTCCACTTT. This gives the protein CASSWTGSYNSPLHF.

This clone appeared a single time. The chain combines TRBV3-1 with TRBJ2-5; 7 positions agree with TRBD1. Germline CDR1 and CDR2: LGHDT and YNNKEL (reference sequence). V lost 2 bases, J lost 2 bases, and 5 bases stayed unmatched. The CDR3 covers 15 residues. The CDR3 sequence is CASSQFTGAQETQYF. Here the CDR3 DNA reads TGTGCCAGCAGCCAATTTACAGGGGCACAAGAGACCCAGTACTTC.

This clone showed up many times. One base away lies a much larger clone, so this may be a sequencing read error. Within the sample, other DNA sequences also encode this same CDR3. The chain is built from TRBV6-5 and TRBJ1-2; TRBD1 agrees at 8 bases. CDR1 is MNHEY and CDR2 is SVGAGI in the germline V gene. The V and J ends lost 2 bases and 6 bases, in that order; junction bases with no gene match: 11. The CDR3 runs to 16 residues. The CDR3 nucleotides are TGTGCCAGCAGTTACACTTTCGGACAGGGAGCTGATGGCTACACCTTC. It yields the protein CASSYTFGQGADGYTF.

This clone was counted ten times or more. The chain employs TRBV7-9 and TRBJ1-5, with no clear D. Per germline, CDR1 SEHNR and CDR2 FQNEAQ (reference sequence). The CDR3 loop spans 14 amino acids. Trimming pared 3 bases from V and 6 bases from J, leaving 12 bases between. CDR3 DNA: TGTGCCAGCAGCTTCGGAAGTCGGGGTCAGCCCCAGCATTTT. This gives the protein CASSFGSRGQPQHF. Variable domain in full (rest from reference TRBV7-9 and TRBJ1-5): DTGVSQNPRHKITKRGQNVTFRCDPISEHNRLYWYRQTLGQGPEFLTYFQNEAQLEKSRLLSDRFSAERPKGSFSTLEIQRTEQGDSAMYLCASSFGSRGQPQHFGDGTRLSIL.

This clone was detected ten times or more. The CDR3 DNA reads TGTGCCAGCGCTAGCCAGGGGAACACCGGGGAGCTGTTTTTT. Encoded protein: CASASQGNTGELFF. This chain uses TRBV25-1 with TRBJ2-2; TRBD1 or TRBD2 may be the D gene (5 bases each). The CDR3 is made up of 14 amino acids. Trimming pared 8 bases from V and 1 base from J, leaving 11 bases between. Germline-derived CDR1 and CDR2 are MGHDK and SYGVNS.